This T cell receptor beta chain was captured in a study of blood T cell repertoires in COVID-19. Study details: The United States, Italy and Spain supplied acute and convalescent COVID-19 samples.

Authors' analysis steps: Reference gene primer amplification in the assay estimated nucleated cell counts. Data came from immunoSEQ multiplex PCR; TCRdb stores just in-frame clones and leaves some out. V and J calls and clone size are given by that table; D and trimming were obtained from the DNA. The sample lists about 410,000 clones, 75% to 90% occurring once. This CDR3 comprises 15 residues. Germline V gives CDR1 MGHRA, CDR2 YSYEKL. With 1 base clipped from V and 3 bases from J, the junction kept 5 bases outside the gene matches. This clonotype was obtained from a woman aged 25 to 39 with active or convalescent COVID-19. What was sequenced was peripheral blood. V is TRBV4-1 and J is TRBJ1-1, with 7 bases aligning to TRBD1. The CDR3 spells CASSQVTGEDTEAFF. Written as DNA, the CDR3 is TGCGCCAGCAGCCAAGTTACAGGGGAGGACACTGAAGCTTTCTTT.